This T cell receptor beta chain is drawn from a study of T cells after somatic rescue of genetic block (dated by TCRdb to about 2020). About the investigation overall: The study assessed how robust, over the long term, a T-cell system was when the system had developed through somatic rescue of a genetic block in T-cell development.

Of note for this clone: Its antigen remains unidentified. Base qualities were left out, and no much larger clone turns up one base away.

The library was prepared using the immunoSEQ multiplex PCR assay. TCRdb holds this immuneACCESS table with in-frame rearrangements only. Some clones are missing; in checked studies, unresolved V genes explain under half, and the rest has no known cause. Within this sample are 68,000 or so clones, with 85% to 95% of them counted one time only. The ten largest clones add up to 2.9% of the sample. Here V drops 3 bases and J drops 3 bases, and the junction holds 7 bases not matched to any gene. Sequences SQVTM (CDR1) and ANQGSEA (CDR2) are obtained from the germline V gene. The CDR3 goes from the cysteine to the phenylalanine over 14 residues. Kept here is only the CDR3 DNA, which spans 42 bases and is read in frame from base 1.

The receptor was derived from a man aged 35 to 55. The chain uses TRBV29-1 and TRBJ2-7; 8 bases in the junction line up with TRBD1. Sequencing was carried out using peripheral blood mononuclear cells (PBMCs). The sequence in DNA is TGCAGCGTTGAGAAAGACAGGGGCAGCTACGAGCAGTACTTC. It codes for CSVEKDRGSYEQYF.